A selection of T cell receptor beta chains follows, all from one sample in a study of shared clonotypes between healthy human individuals. Produced via immunoSEQ multiplex PCR; TCRdb's table is partial and in-frame only. The table has millions of clones, about 94% seen once; the top ten hold about 1.1%. The sample taken for sequencing was naive CD8+ T cells sorted from blood. Every receptor here comes from a man younger than 30 in good health. The CDR3 runs from the conserved cysteine through the conserved F or W. The D gene is left open where the match is weak. The size of a clone is reported for some rows only, either as once, few or many, or as a class for expanded clones.

V gene	D gene	clone size	J gene	CDR3 DNA	CDR3 protein
TRBV5-1	NA	NA	TRBJ2-3	TGCGCCAGCAGCCCAGGGACGGGGAGCACAGATACGCAGTATTTT	CASSPGTGSTDTQYF
TRBV9	NA	few	TRBJ2-7	TGTGCCAGCAGCGTAGGAGTGGGAAACTACGAGCAGTACTTC	CASSVGVGNYEQYF
TRBV7-9	NA	NA	TRBJ1-1	TGTGCCAGCAGCTCGGGCATGAACACTGAAGCTTTCTTT	CASSSGMNTEAFF
TRBV5-4	TRBD1	NA	TRBJ2-7	TGTGCCAGCAGCGGTGGGACAGGACCCTCCTACGAGCAGTACTTC	CASSGGTGPSYEQYF
TRBV7-2	TRBD1	NA	TRBJ1-5	TGTGCCAGCAGCTTATATGGATGGACAGGGTCGCAGCCCCAGCATTTT	CASSLYGWTGSQPQHF
TRBV4-2	NA	once	TRBJ2-7	TGTGCCAGCAGCCAAGGATCGGGGGGCTTTTACGAGCAGTACTTC	CASSQGSGGFYEQYF
TRBV7-2	NA	NA	TRBJ1-6	TGTGCCAGCAGCCATGGGAGCAATTCACCCCTCCACTTT	CASSHGSNSPLHF
TRBV6-5	NA	few	TRBJ2-2	TGTGCCAGCAGTTCGAACACCGGGGAGCTGTTTTTT	CASSSNTGELFF
TRBV30	TRBD1	NA	TRBJ1-2	TGTGCCTGGAGCTGGAGGGACAGGGGAAATGGCTACACCTTC	CAWSWRDRGNGYTF
TRBV10-1	NA	NA	TRBJ2-1	TGCGCCAGCAGTGAGTTCGGGATGGGCAATGAGCAGTTCTTC	CASSEFGMGNEQFF
TRBV27	NA	NA	TRBJ1-2	TGTGCCAGCAGTTATTACTCCGAGGGCAGCTATGGCTACACCTTC	CASSYYSEGSYGYTF
TRBV28	NA	NA	TRBJ2-3	TGTGCCAGCAGTTTATGGGACAGCCGCCTCACAGATACGCAGTATTTT	CASSLWDSRLTDTQYF
TRBV6-1	NA	NA	TRBJ1-3	TGTGCCAGCAGTGCGACCAGGGGCCAATCTGGAAACACCATATATTTT	CASSATRGQSGNTIYF
TRBV13	NA	NA	TRBJ1-6	TGTGCCAGCAGCTTAGGCCTTGGTTCACCCCTCCACTTT	CASSLGLGSPLHF
TRBV2	NA	NA	TRBJ1-1	TGTGCCGCCCGGGCAGCTGGCACTGAAGCTTTCTTT	CAARAAGTEAFF
TRBV29-1	NA	many	TRBJ2-7	TGCAGCGTTGCTGACAGCGCGTACGAGCAGTACTTC	CSVADSAYEQYF
TRBV6-5	TRBD1	NA	TRBJ2-2	TGTGCCAGCAGTAAGACAGGGGGCACCGGGGAGCTGTTTTTT	CASSKTGGTGELFF
TRBV19	TRBD2	NA	TRBJ2-1	TGTGCCAGTAGTATATGGGCTAGCGGACCCTACAATGAGCAGTTCTTC	CASSIWASGPYNEQFF
TRBV4-1	NA	NA	TRBJ1-2	TGCGCCAGCAGCCAAGGTAGTGGCTACACCTTC	CASSQGSGYTF
TRBV6-5	TRBD1	NA	TRBJ2-7	TGTGCCAGCAGTTGGCAGGGGGATTCCTACGAGCAGTACTTC	CASSWQGDSYEQYF
TRBV6-7	NA	NA	TRBJ1-5	TGTGCCAGCAGTTACTCGATCTCGGTACAGTCGGGGCGTTTT	CASSYSISVQSGRF
TRBV5-1	NA	NA	TRBJ2-2	TGCGCCAGCAGCTTGGACGGGGTGCGCACCGGGGAGCTGTTTTTT	CASSLDGVRTGELFF
TRBV9	TRBD1	NA	TRBJ2-7	TGTGCCAGCAGCGTAGGGTTAACAGGGGAACTATACGAGCAGTACTTC	CASSVGLTGELYEQYF
TRBV30	TRBD1	NA	TRBJ1-6	TGTGCCTCTACGGGACAGGGAAATTCACCCCTCCACTTT	CASTGQGNSPLHF
TRBV28	NA	NA	TRBJ1-5	TGTGCCAGCAGTTCCTCCACCGGGACCGGTAATCAGCCCCAGCATTTT	CASSSSTGTGNQPQHF
TRBV28	NA	NA	TRBJ2-7	TGTGCCAGCAGTTTACCCACGGACTTCTACGAGCAGTACTTC	CASSLPTDFYEQYF
TRBV6-5	TRBD2	NA	TRBJ2-2	TGTGCCAGCAGTTACGGGACTACTAACACCGGGGAGCTGTTTTTT	CASSYGTTNTGELFF
TRBV4-1	NA	NA	TRBJ2-7	TGCGCCAGCAGCCCCGGGGCAGGGGCCTACGAGCAGTACTTC	CASSPGAGAYEQYF
TRBV18	TRBD1	NA	TRBJ2-5	TGTGCCAGCTCACCACCGACAGGGTTGGAAGAGACCCAGTACTTC	CASSPPTGLEETQYF
TRBV6-1	TRBD2	NA	TRBJ2-7	TGTGCCAGCAGTGAGATCGGGACTAGCGGATCCTCATACTACGAGCAGTACTTC	CASSEIGTSGSSYYEQYF
TRBV19	NA	NA	TRBJ2-2	TGTGCCAGTAGTATAGATCGGCGAAGCGCGAACACCGGGGAGCTGTTTTTT	CASSIDRRSANTGELFF
TRBV30	NA	once	TRBJ2-7	TGTGCCTGGAGTATTTGGGGGGATGTCTCCTACGAGCAGTACTTC	CAWSIWGDVSYEQYF
TRBV11-2	TRBD1	once	TRBJ2-7	TGTGCCAGCAGCCCCGGAGGACAGGGCTACGAGCAGTACTTC	CASSPGGQGYEQYF
TRBV5-6	NA	NA	TRBJ1-2	TGTGCCAGCAGCTTGGGCAGAAACTATGGCTACACCTTC	CASSLGRNYGYTF
TRBV4-1	TRBD1	NA	TRBJ2-5	TGCGCCAGCAGCCAGAGACAGGGATGGGAGACCCAGTACTTC	CASSQRQGWETQYF
TRBV5-8	TRBD1	NA	TRBJ2-3	TGTGCCAGCAGCTTTCTGCAGGGGGCTACAGATACGCAGTATTTT	CASSFLQGATDTQYF
TRBV28	TRBD1	NA	TRBJ2-7	TGTGCCAGCAGTTTATGGGGACAGGTCTCCTACGAGCAGTACTTC	CASSLWGQVSYEQYF
TRBV6-6	TRBD2	NA	TRBJ2-7	TGTGCCAGCAGTGGGAGCGGGAGCCACTACGAGCAGTACTTC	CASSGSGSHYEQYF
TRBV19	TRBD2	NA	TRBJ2-1	TGTGCCAGTATCGGGACTAGCGGGAATGAGCAGTTCTTC	CASIGTSGNEQFF
TRBV6-1	NA	NA	TRBJ2-7	TGTGCCAGCAGTGAATGGGGGGCCGTAGCCTACGAGCAGTACTTC	CASSEWGAVAYEQYF
TRBV5-4	NA	NA	TRBJ1-1	TGTGCCAGCAGCTTGGTGCCAGAACCGAACACTGAAGCTTTCTTT	CASSLVPEPNTEAFF